These 27 T cell receptor beta chains were sequenced from one sample in a study of OX40 agonist ivuxolimab in advanced cancers. Library method: the immunoSEQ multiplex PCR assay. This immuneACCESS table, as held by TCRdb, lists in-frame sequences with V and J called but not all clones. Of the missing ones, under half trace to an unresolved V gene in checked studies; the others have no known cause. This sample comprises approximately 62,000 clones, roughly 90% of them detected only once. The top ten constitute around 5.1% of the sample. Sequencing used CD4+ or CD8+ T cells sorted from blood, obtained in a trial of the OX40 agonist ivuxolimab. The source of these receptors is an adult with an advanced solid tumor such as melanoma, head and neck, liver or kidney cancer.

The rearrangement links TRBV30 to TRBJ1-2; no definite D call. From germline, CDR1 is GTSNPN and CDR2 SVGIG (reference sequence). The V end was cut by 1 base, the J end by 8 bases, with 5 bases between. The CDR3 spans 10 residues. The CDR3 here is CAWSDVGYTF. In DNA form, the CDR3 reads TGTGCCTGGAGTGATGTAGGCTACACCTTC. The whole variable domain, remainder taken from reference TRBV30 and TRBJ1-2, is SQTIHQWPATLVQPVGSPLSLECTVEGTSNPNLYWYRQAAGRGLQLLFYSVGIGQISSEVPQNLSASRPQDRQFILSSKKLLLSDSGFYLCAWSDVGYTFGSGTRLTVV.

The chain has TRBV19 and TRBJ2-7; 7 nucleotides line up with TRBD1. Germline CDR1 LNHDA, CDR2 SQIVND (reference sequence). The CDR3 covers 17 residues. After removal of 11 bases from V and 2 bases from J, the junction contained 21 bases not matched to a gene. The CDR3 nucleotides are TGTGCCTGCTCCCCTAAGCTGAGGGGGCTTTCACCCTACGAGCAGTACTTC. This sequence encodes CACSPKLRGLSPYEQYF.

This clone was recorded a few times. The chain recombines TRBV10-2 with TRBJ2-7, with D hard to call. The CDR3 is made up of 12 amino acids. V lost 3 bases, J lost 2 bases, and 5 bases lay in between. Germline V gives CDR1 WSHSY, CDR2 SAAADI. CDR3 in DNA: TGCGCCAGCAGTGACAACGCCTACGAGCAGTACTTC. Residues: CASSDNAYEQYF.

V gene TRBV7-2 combines with J gene TRBJ2-1, with 8 bases matching TRBD2. Germline V lookup: CDR1 SGHTA, CDR2 FQGNSA. Losses at the gene ends were 4 bases for V and 2 bases for J; bases not matched to a gene: 4. The CDR3 runs 15 residues. The CDR3 spells CASSSSGGPYNEQFF. The CDR3 DNA follows: TGTGCCAGCAGCTCGAGCGGGGGACCCTACAATGAGCAGTTCTTC. Filled out from reference TRBV7-2 and TRBJ2-1, the complete variable domain reads GAGVSQSPSNKVTEKGKDVELRCDPISGHTALYWYRQSLGQGLEFLIYFQGNSAPDKSGLPSDRFSAERTGGSVSTLTIQRTQQEDSAVYLCASSSSGGPYNEQFFGPGTRLTVL.

The chain combines TRBV4-1 with TRBJ2-7; 7 positions match TRBD1. The ends lost 3 bases at V and 1 base at J; junction bases unmatched: 12. The CDR3 is made up of 17 amino acids. Germline CDR1 is MGHRA and CDR2 is YSYEKL. The CDR3: CASSQDTGTVNSYEQYF. In DNA, the CDR3 is TGCGCCAGCAGCCAGGACACCGGGACAGTTAATTCCTACGAGCAGTACTTC.

The chain employs TRBV11-2 and TRBJ2-2; TRBD1 matches at 8 bases. Germline CDR1 SGHAT, CDR2 FQNNGV. J gave up 6 bases and V 3 bases, and 6 bases lay outside the gene matches. The CDR3 length is 15 residues. CDR3 nucleotides: TGTGCCAGCAGCTTTGGCCAGGGGGCTCCCGGGGAGCTGTTTTTT. Its protein is CASSFGQGAPGELFF. Supplemented by reference TRBV11-2 and TRBJ2-2, the full variable domain reads EAGVAQSPRYKIIEKRQSVAFWCNPISGHATLYWYQQILGQGPKLLIQFQNNGVVDDSQLPKDRFSAERLKGVDSTLKIQPAKLEDSAVYLCASSFGQGAPGELFFGEGSRLTVL.

This clone appeared once. The CDR3 sequence is CASRTTASSYNEQFF. CDR3 in DNA: TGTGCCAGCAGGACGACAGCTAGCTCCTACAATGAGCAGTTCTTC. The V gene is TRBV6-5, the J gene TRBJ2-1, with TRBD1 as a possible D gene (5 bases). The CDR3 is 15 residues long. The V gene lost 6 bases and the J gene lost 0 bases, with 12 bases spanning the gap. Per the germline V gene, CDR1 is MNHEY and CDR2 is SVGAGI.

The chain is built from TRBV2 and TRBJ2-7; unclear D gene. CDR3 length equals 12 residues. With 4 bases removed from V and 2 bases from J, the gap between germline ends came to 6 bases. The germline CDR1 and CDR2 sequences are SNHLY and FYNNEI. CDR3 loop: CASSALAYEQYF. DNA for the CDR3: TGTGCCAGCAGTGCCCTAGCCTACGAGCAGTACTTC. The full variable domain, its missing parts supplied by reference TRBV2 and TRBJ2-7, is EPEVTQTPSHQVTQMGQEVILRCVPISNHLYFYWYRQILGQKVEFLVSFYNNEISEKSEIFDDQFSVERPDGSNFTLKIRSTKLEDSAMYFCASSALAYEQYFGPGTRLTVT.

The chain recombines TRBV11-2 with TRBJ1-2; D is unresolved. The CDR3 loop spans 13 amino acids. The V and J ends lost 4 bases and 2 bases respectively, with 8 bases between them. Germline V gene sequence: CDR1 SGHAT, CDR2 FQNNGV. The CDR3 nucleotides are TGTGCCAGCAGCTACTCTCCAAACTATGGCTACACCTTC. Protein product: CASSYSPNYGYTF.

The rearrangement joins TRBV6-5 to TRBJ1-5, with D possibly matching TRBD1 (6 bases). V shed 4 bases and J shed 7 bases, with 14 bases lying between them. The length of the CDR3 is 14 residues. Germline CDR1 and CDR2: MNHEY and SVGAGI. The CDR3 coding sequence is TGTGCCAGCAGTTTTGATCAGGGGCGACAGCCCCAGCATTTT. Its protein is CASSFDQGRQPQHF.

The chain uses TRBV5-1 and TRBJ2-7; TRBD1 agrees at 7 bases. The CDR3 sequence is 12 residues long. Germline CDR1 and CDR2: SGHRS and YFSETQ. Trimming took 2 bases from V and 5 from J; bases not matched to a gene: 1. CDR3 in DNA: TGCGCCAGCAGCTTCGACAGGGACGAGCAGTACTTC. This encodes CASSFDRDEQYF.

The chain carries TRBV15 and TRBJ2-7; no reliable D call. The CDR3 spans 19 residues. V lost 0 bases and J 3 bases, leaving 24 bases between the germline ends. Germline loops: CDR1 LNHNV, CDR2 YYDKDF (reference sequence). Here the CDR3 DNA reads TGTGCCACCAGCAGAGATCTTCCCGAGGATTGGTTTTTGCACTACGAGCAGTACTTC. It yields the protein CATSRDLPEDWFLHYEQYF.

This clone was counted only a few times. The rearrangement uses TRBV9 and TRBJ2-7, with a tentative D call TRBD2 (5 bases). This CDR3 comprises 13 residues. The V end lost 5 bases, the J end lost 3 bases, and 12 bases lay between the germline ends. The germline V gene encodes CDR1 SGDLS and CDR2 YYNGEE. CDR3 in amino acids: CASSGLDDYEQYF. The DNA for the CDR3 is TGTGCCAGCAGTGGACTCGACGACTACGAGCAGTACTTC. Full variable domain (remainder filled in from reference TRBV9 and TRBJ2-7): DSGVTQTPKHLITATGQRVTLRCSPRSGDLSVYWYQQSLDQGLQFLIQYYNGEERAKGNILERFSAQQFPDLHSELNLSSLELGDSALYFCASSGLDDYEQYFGPGTRLTVT.

The CDR3 sequence: CASSQELSPLNSPLHF. The DNA for the CDR3 is TGTGCCAGCAGCCAAGAGTTAAGTCCGTTAAATTCACCCCTCCACTTT. The chain has TRBV4-2 and TRBJ1-6; D is undetermined. The germline V gene has CDR1 LGHNA and CDR2 YNFKEQ. The CDR3 runs to 16 residues. V was cut by 0 bases and J by 7 bases, with 13 bases left in between.

This chain connects TRBV6-5 to TRBJ1-1; no reliable D call. V lost 2 bases and J lost 3, with 7 bases in between. This CDR3 is built from 13 residues. Germline V gene lookup returns CDR1 MNHEY and CDR2 SVGAGI. CDR3 sequence: CASSYESYTEAFF. CDR3 in DNA: TGTGCCAGCAGTTACGAATCGTACACTGAAGCTTTCTTT.

The J gene is TRBJ1-4, the V gene TRBV6-1; tentative D call: TRBD1 (6 bases). V was clipped by 1 base and J by 7 bases, with 13 bases between them. The CDR3 contains 15 residues. CDR1 is MNHNS, CDR2 SASEGT, per germline. The CDR3 bases are TGTGCCAGCAGTGAAGGGTGGGGGGCAGTTGAAAAACTGTTTTTT. Protein: CASSEGWGAVEKLFF.

The chain has TRBV29-1 and TRBJ1-1; D might be TRBD1 (5 bases). This CDR3 has 14 amino acids. Germline loops: CDR1 SQVTM, CDR2 ANQGSEA. Trimming cost V 7 bases and J 9 bases, with 24 bases left between them. The CDR3 here is CSAMLQAERPQAFF. The CDR3 region has the DNA TGCAGCGCCATGCTACAGGCCGAAAGACCCCAAGCTTTCTTT. Drawing the rest from reference TRBV29-1 and TRBJ1-1, the complete variable domain is SAVISQKPSRDICQRGTSLTIQCQVDSQVTMMFWYRQQPGQSLTLIATANQGSEATYESGFVIDKFPISRPNLTFSTLTVSNMSPEDSSIYLCSAMLQAERPQAFFGQGTRLTVV.

The chain employs TRBV5-4 and TRBJ2-7; D ambiguous. Germline CDR1 and CDR2: SGHNT and YYREEE (reference sequence). V was pared by 7 bases and J by 4 bases, with 18 bases between. The CDR3 extends over 14 amino acids. The DNA of the CDR3 is TGTGCCAGCTCTACAAAGGGCGTTATTTACGAGCAGTACTTC. As protein: CASSTKGVIYEQYF.

A few counts support this clone. The gene calls are TRBV7-2 and TRBJ2-2; D not certain. Looked up from germline, CDR1 is SGHTA and CDR2 is FQGNSA. Trimming left V 4 bases short and J 5 bases short, with 8 bases between. The CDR3 is 13 residues long. CDR3 amino acids: CASSSYGTGELFF. CDR3 DNA: TGTGCCAGCAGCTCCTACGGAACCGGGGAGCTGTTTTTT.

The V call is TRBV6-5, the J call TRBJ2-7; TRBD2 is a possible D gene (6 bases). The CDR3 contains 15 residues. In germline, CDR1 is MNHEY, CDR2 SVGAGI. The ends were cut back, 0 bases at V and 7 bases at J, with 16 bases in the middle. The CDR3 sequence: CASSYSRSGPGEQYF. For the CDR3, the DNA is TGTGCCAGCAGTTACTCGAGGAGCGGGCCGGGGGAGCAGTACTTC.

The CDR3 here is CASSGRGEQFF. CDR3 nucleotide sequence: TGTGCCAGCAGTGGGAGGGGTGAGCAGTTCTTC. The chain employs TRBV6-1 and TRBJ2-1, with D tentatively TRBD2 (6 bases). The V and J ends lost 4 bases and 9 bases respectively, with 7 bases between them. Germline V gene data show CDR1 as MNHNS and CDR2 as SASEGT. This CDR3 comprises 11 residues.

This chain links TRBV18 with TRBJ1-2; weak D call: TRBD1 (5 bases). This CDR3 has 14 amino acids. Trimming pared 0 bases from V and 2 bases from J, leaving 7 bases between. The germline V gene encodes CDR1 KGHSH and CDR2 LQKENI. The CDR3 loop reads CASSPPEGNYGYTF. DNA for the CDR3: TGTGCCAGCTCACCACCAGAGGGGAACTATGGCTACACCTTC.

The chain uses TRBV5-1 and TRBJ1-2; TRBD1 might be the D (6 bases). Germline CDR1 SGHRS, CDR2 YFSETQ. V was clipped by 4 bases and J by 4 bases, with 11 bases between them. The CDR3 runs to 13 residues. This CDR3 is CASSNGQSYGYTF. The CDR3, as DNA: TGCGCCAGCAGCAATGGACAGTCCTATGGCTACACCTTC. Full variable domain (missing parts from reference TRBV5-1 and TRBJ1-2): KAGVTQTPRYLIKTRGQQVTLSCSPISGHRSVSWYQQTPGQGLQFLFEYFSETQRNKGNFPGRFSGRQFSNSRSEMNVSTLELGDSALYLCASSNGQSYGYTFGSGTRLTVV.

This chain joins TRBV7-2 and TRBJ1-2; TRBD1 aligns across 10 bases. The trim removed 1 base at V and 8 bases at J, leaving 10 bases unmatched. Germline V lookup: CDR1 SGHTA, CDR2 FQGNSA. The CDR3 totals 16 residues. The CDR3 protein is CASSLEGGDRGMGYTF. The CDR3 coding sequence is TGTGCCAGCAGCTTAGAAGGGGGGGACAGGGGCATGGGCTACACCTTC.

The chain employs TRBV25-1 and TRBJ1-1; D gene ambiguous. The V and J ends lost 0 bases and 5 bases respectively, with 13 bases between them. Germline V gene sequence: CDR1 MGHDK, CDR2 SYGVNS. The CDR3 runs 15 residues. The CDR3 DNA is TGTGCCAGCAGTGAATATACTTTAGGGAAGACTGAAGCTTTCTTT. This gives the protein CASSEYTLGKTEAFF.

The rearrangement uses TRBV5-1 and TRBJ2-1, with 8 bases that match TRBD2. Germline values: CDR1 SGHRS, CDR2 YFSETQ. V gave up 0 bases and J gave up 7 bases; unmatched junction bases: 6. The CDR3 has 15 amino acids. As DNA, the CDR3 is TGCGCCAGCAGCTTGGTCGGGGGGGCAGAGAATGAGCAGTTCTTC. Its protein is CASSLVGGAENEQFF.

The chain uses TRBV19 and TRBJ1-5; D call uncertain. Germline V lookup: CDR1 LNHDA, CDR2 SQIVND (reference sequence). The length of the CDR3 is 15 residues. V dropped 7 bases and J dropped 0 bases, with 13 bases sitting between them. CDR3 residues: CASKTGSYSNQPQHF. CDR3 DNA sequence: TGTGCCAGTAAAACGGGAAGTTATAGCAATCAGCCCCAGCATTTT.